What follows are 11 T cell receptor beta chains derived from one specimen sequenced in a study of T cells after yellow fever vaccination. TCRdb independently ran MiXCR on the 5' RACE reads; one entry per CDR3 protein. The table includes roughly 350,000 distinct CDR3 sequences, approximately 4% detected once. This sample comprised PBMCs, obtained 5 days after the yellow fever booster vaccination. The receptors come from a man aged 18 to 29 who received the YFV17D yellow fever vaccine.

This clonotype was seen many times. The chain has TRBV6-2 or TRBV6-3 and TRBJ2-2; D perhaps matches TRBD2 (6 bases). The CDR3 sequence is 15 residues long. CDR1 is MNHEY, CDR2 SVGEGT, per germline. With 8 bases removed from V and 1 base from J, the gap between germline ends came to 14 bases. Written as DNA, the CDR3 is TGTGCCAGCGGCTTAGGAGGGTGGAACACCGGGGAGCTGTTTTTT. This encodes CASGLGGWNTGELFF.

This clonotype was seen at least ten times. The chain uses TRBV29-1 and TRBJ2-3, with D hard to call. Trimming pared 1 base from V and 0 bases from J, leaving 14 bases between. This CDR3 region has 16 residues. Germline V gene data show CDR1 as SQVTM and CDR2 as ANQGSEA. DNA of the CDR3: TGCAGCGTTGAAGGCGGTGACACTACTAGCACAGATACGCAGTATTTT. This translates into CSVEGGDTTSTDTQYF.

The chain has TRBV20-1 and TRBJ2-3; D is perhaps TRBD1 (6 bases). The CDR3 is made up of 15 amino acids. Germline lookup yields CDR1 DFQATT and CDR2 SNEGSKA (reference sequence). The ends were cut back, 3 bases at V and 6 bases at J, with 19 bases in the middle. CDR3 coding DNA: TGCAGTGCTAGGGACAGACAGGTTGGTTCCGATACGCAGTATTTT. Protein product: CSARDRQVGSDTQYF.

This chain links TRBV10-3 with TRBJ2-2, with D possibly TRBD1 on 6 matching bases. Germline CDR1 is ENHRY and CDR2 is SYGVKD. The V gene lost 4 bases and the J gene lost 4 bases, with 7 bases spanning the gap. CDR3 length equals 13 residues. CDR3 region: CAISARGTGELFF. As DNA, the CDR3 is TGTGCCATCAGTGCCAGGGGCACCGGGGAGCTGTTTTTT.

This clonotype showed up many times. The genes are TRBV29-1 and TRBJ1-5; tentative D call: TRBD1 (6 bases). The germline CDR1 and CDR2 sequences are SQVTM and ANQGSEA. The CDR3 extends over 15 amino acids. V gave up 4 bases and J gave up 0 bases, with 13 bases separating them. CDR3 sequence reads: CSVVLQGYSNQPQHF. CDR3 DNA: TGCAGCGTTGTCCTACAGGGCTATAGCAATCAGCCCCAGCATTTT.

This clonotype was counted many times. This chain uses TRBV27 with TRBJ2-7; 8 nucleotides line up with TRBD1. The CDR3 is 16 residues long. The trim removed 8 bases at V and 6 bases at J, leaving 18 bases unmatched. Germline CDR1 is MNHEY and CDR2 is SMNVEV (reference sequence). The CDR3: CASLREPGQEPSEQYV. The CDR3 coding sequence is TGTGCCAGCCTGAGAGAACCGGGACAGGAGCCCTCCGAGCAGTACGTC.

The rearrangement links TRBV12-3 or TRBV12-4 to TRBJ2-3; maybe TRBD2 (6 bases). The length of the CDR3 is 14 residues. The V gene lost 7 bases and the J gene lost 6 bases, with 17 bases spanning the gap. The CDR3 DNA sequence: TGTGCCAGCACTCGACGGGGGATGTCTGATACGCAGTATTTT. It translates to CASTRRGMSDTQYF.

At least ten counts were recorded for this clonotype. The CDR3 reads CASTGLALYNEQFF. The CDR3 nucleotides read TGTGCCAGCACCGGACTAGCCCTCTACAATGAGCAGTTCTTC. The chain uses TRBV6-2 or TRBV6-3 and TRBJ2-1, with 8 nucleotides matching TRBD2. The CDR3 spans 14 residues. V lost 7 bases and J lost 3; bases outside the gene matches: 5. Germline V CDR1 and CDR2: MNHEY, SVGEGT.

About this clonotype itself: Because the CDR3's place on the DNA is in doubt, the DNA is left out and the CDR3 is given as listed by TCRdb. V is TRBV5-1 and J is TRBJ1-2. Termini included, the CDR3 measures 22 amino acids. Germline loops: CDR1 SGHRS, CDR2 YFSETQ. The CDR3 sequence: CASSLDRAQLWLHLRFPVIDTF.

This clonotype came up many times. V and J are TRBV20-1 and TRBJ2-3, with D hard to call. The length of the CDR3 is 13 residues. The V end lost 8 bases, the J end lost 3 bases, and 15 bases lay between the germline ends. The germline V gene has CDR1 DFQATT and CDR2 SNEGSKA (reference sequence). Here the CDR3 reads CSSKDGRTDTQYF. As DNA, the CDR3 is TGCAGTTCGAAGGACGGCCGAACAGATACGCAGTATTTT.

V usage is TRBV2 and J usage is TRBJ1-4, with D perhaps TRBD1 (5 bases). The germline V gene encodes CDR1 SNHLY and CDR2 FYNNEI. CDR3 length: 13 residues. The V end was cut by 6 bases, the J end by 6 bases, with 11 bases between. DNA for the CDR3: TGTGCCAGCAGGCCCGAAGGGGATGAAAAACTGTTTTTT. Its translation: CASRPEGDEKLFF.